This TCR beta chain was sequenced for a study of OX40 agonist ivuxolimab in advanced cancers. Germline V gene lookup returns CDR1 MDHEN and CDR2 SYDVKM. CDR3 size: 11 residues. V dropped 6 bases and J dropped 2 bases, with 5 bases sitting between them. Study-wide results and limits: The antigen specificity of the peripheral T cells (those that were expanded) was not determined. Averaging showed that CD8+ T cells had more expanded clones than CD4+ did. Clonal expansion by week 6 occurred in CD4+ and CD8+ blood T cells (at 0.1 to 3.0 mg/kg). A proportion of nonresponders additionally exhibited low normalized T-cell clonal expansion.

Using immunoSEQ multiplex PCR, the repertoire was profiled, and TCRdb retains in-frame clones only, with some absent. The sample lists about 82,000 clones; 80% to 90% were seen once. Concerning this clone itself: Antigen: not known.

The source material was CD4+ or CD8+ T cells sorted from blood, sampled in a trial of the OX40 agonist ivuxolimab. J is TRBJ2-7 and V is TRBV28, with unresolved D. The sequence was collected from an adult with an advanced solid tumor such as melanoma, head and neck, liver or kidney cancer. The CDR3 reads CASSQPYEQYF. Written as DNA, the CDR3 is TGTGCCAGCAGCCAACCCTACGAGCAGTACTTC.